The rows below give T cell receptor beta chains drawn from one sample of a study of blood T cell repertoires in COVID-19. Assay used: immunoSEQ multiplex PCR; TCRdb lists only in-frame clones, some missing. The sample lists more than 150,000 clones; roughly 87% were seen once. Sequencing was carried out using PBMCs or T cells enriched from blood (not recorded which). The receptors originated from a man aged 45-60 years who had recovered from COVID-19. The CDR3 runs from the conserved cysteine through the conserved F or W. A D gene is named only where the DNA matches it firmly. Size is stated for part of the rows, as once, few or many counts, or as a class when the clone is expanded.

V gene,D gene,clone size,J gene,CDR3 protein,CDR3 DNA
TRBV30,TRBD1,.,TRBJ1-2,CATHPVDRGHALWNYGYTF,TGTGCCACCCACCCCGTCGACAGGGGACATGCGCTCTGGAACTATGGCTACACCTTC
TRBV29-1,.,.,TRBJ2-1,CSAYSDTPNEQFF,TGCAGCGCTTATTCGGACACCCCCAATGAGCAGTTCTTC
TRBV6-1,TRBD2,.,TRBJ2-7,CASSEIGTSDHEQYF,TGTGCCAGCAGTGAAATCGGGACTAGCGACCACGAGCAGTACTTC
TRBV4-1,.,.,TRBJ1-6,CASSPQRSRPGNSPLHF,TGCGCCAGCAGCCCACAAAGATCTCGGCCGGGAAATTCACCCCTCCACTTT
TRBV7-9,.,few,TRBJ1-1,CASSLGAGAVYTEAFF,TGTGCCAGCAGCTTGGGGGCAGGGGCGGTCTACACTGAAGCTTTCTTT
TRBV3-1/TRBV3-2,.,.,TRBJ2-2,CASSPGGSGELFF,TGTGCCAGCAGCCCCGGGGGTTCTGGGGAGCTGTTTTTT
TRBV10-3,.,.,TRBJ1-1,CAISEPTAANTEAFF,TGTGCCATCAGTGAGCCCACAGCGGCGAACACTGAAGCTTTCTTT
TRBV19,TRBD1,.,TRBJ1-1,CASSLQGAEAFF,TGTGCCAGTAGTCTTCAGGGGGCTGAAGCTTTCTTT
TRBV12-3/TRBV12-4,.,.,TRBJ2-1,CASSFRRGGRFF,TGTGCCAGCAGTTTCCGGCGAGGGGGTAGGTTCTTC
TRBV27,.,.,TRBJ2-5,CASSLSVWQTQYF,TGTGCCAGCAGTTTATCAGTTTGGCAGACCCAGTACTTC
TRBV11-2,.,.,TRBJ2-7,CASSLGLPGAGQYF,TGTGCCAGCAGCTTAGGGCTACCAGGTGCCGGGCAGTACTTC
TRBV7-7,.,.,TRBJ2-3,CASSLGGPGAQYF,TGTGCCAGCAGCTTAGGGGGCCCAGGGGCGCAGTATTTT
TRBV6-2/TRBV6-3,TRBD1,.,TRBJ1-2,CASSYLGGGGKDGYTF,TGTGCCAGCAGTTATCTCGGTGGAGGGGGCAAAGATGGCTACACCTTC
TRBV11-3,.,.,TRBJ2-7,CASSLGRGSYEQYF,TGTGCCAGCAGCTTAGGCAGGGGCTCCTACGAGCAGTACTTC
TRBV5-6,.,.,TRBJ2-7,CASSLFSGEQYF,TGTGCCAGCAGCTTATTTTCCGGCGAGCAGTACTTC
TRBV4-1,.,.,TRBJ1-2,CASSQDSEYYGYTF,TGCGCCAGCAGCCAAGATAGCGAGTACTATGGCTACACCTTC
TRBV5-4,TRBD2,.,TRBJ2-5,CASSLLSGRAWGETQYF,TGTGCCAGCAGCTTGCTTAGCGGGAGGGCATGGGGGGAGACCCAGTACTTC
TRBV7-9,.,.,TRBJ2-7,CASSLEARRYEQYF,TGTGCCAGCAGCTTAGAGGCCCGGCGGTACGAGCAGTACTTC